This entry lists 22 T cell receptor beta chains sequenced from one sample in a study of shared clonotypes between healthy human individuals (dated by TCRdb to about 2020). Libraries were built with the immunoSEQ multiplex PCR assay. TCRdb's version of the immuneACCESS table is confined to in-frame rearrangements and falls short of the full clone set. An unresolved V gene accounts for under half of the shortfall where checked; the remainder is of unknown origin. For this sample there are 1.4 million or so clones; about 98.5% appear just once. Of the sample, about 0.4% falls within the top ten clones. Sample: naive CD4+ T cells sorted from blood. Per the publication, the cell subset or site label means: CD45RA+ positively selected. These receptors were taken from a man aged 30-40 years in good health.

The chain recombines TRBV7-8 with TRBJ2-2, with D possibly matching TRBD1 (5 bases). Germline V lookup: CDR1 SGHVS, CDR2 FQNEAQ. V was shortened by 1 base and J by 1 base, with 10 bases between the two germline ends. CDR3 length: 16 amino acids. In DNA form, the CDR3 reads TGTGCCAGCAGCTTAGAAGGCCAGGGGAACACCGGGGAGCTGTTTTTT. Translating it yields CASSLEGQGNTGELFF.

This chain joins TRBV7-2 and TRBJ2-1; D not resolved. The CDR3 has 10 residues. V was cut by 5 bases and J by 9 bases, with 5 bases left in between. The germline CDR1 and CDR2 sequences are SGHTA and FQGNSA. CDR3 DNA sequence: TGTGCCAGCAGCCTGACTGAGCAGTTCTTC. This sequence encodes CASSLTEQFF.

The genes are TRBV19 and TRBJ1-2; the D gene is possibly TRBD1 (6 bases). The CDR3 spans 14 residues. Germline CDR1 is LNHDA and CDR2 is SQIVND (reference sequence). V dropped 5 bases and J dropped 5 bases, with 15 bases sitting between them. This CDR3 is CASSPPGTIYGYTF. CDR3 DNA: TGTGCCAGTAGTCCCCCCGGGACAATTTATGGCTACACCTTC.

V gene TRBV5-1 combines with J gene TRBJ1-2; TRBD1 matches at 8 bases. The trim removed 4 bases at V and 2 bases at J, leaving 7 bases unmatched. Germline CDR1 reads SGHRS; CDR2 reads YFSETQ. This CDR3 has 15 residues. CDR3 in DNA: TGCGCCAGCAGCGCGACGACAGGGGCGAACTATGGCTACACCTTC. Its translation: CASSATTGANYGYTF.

CDR3 sequence (DNA): TGTGCCAGCAGTGAAGAGTACACCGGGGAGCTGTTTTTT. It encodes CASSEEYTGELFF. The rearrangement links TRBV2 to TRBJ2-2; D unresolved. The CDR3 length is 13 residues. The V gene lost 1 base and the J gene lost 3 bases, with 3 bases spanning the gap. CDR1 is SNHLY, CDR2 FYNNEI, per germline.

This CDR3 is CASSLAPSGYYNEQFF. The DNA of the CDR3 is TGTGCCAGCAGCTTAGCCCCTAGCGGCTACTACAATGAGCAGTTCTTC. The chain recombines TRBV7-9 with TRBJ2-1; TRBD2 aligns across 7 bases. Germline lookup yields CDR1 SEHNR and CDR2 FQNEAQ (reference sequence). There are 16 residues in the CDR3. J lost 3 bases, V lost 0 bases, and 5 bases had no gene match.

The rearrangement links TRBV5-4 to TRBJ2-2, with TRBD2 matching over 7 bases. Per the germline V gene, CDR1 is SGHNT and CDR2 is YYREEE (reference sequence). V dropped 4 bases and J dropped 6; count of bases not matched to a gene: 15. The CDR3 covers 17 residues. CDR3 sequence: CASSGGFGTKRPGELFF. The CDR3 DNA reads TGTGCCAGCAGCGGGGGATTCGGGACTAAAAGGCCCGGGGAGCTGTTTTTT. The complete variable domain, with remaining parts taken from reference TRBV5-4 and TRBJ2-2, reads ETGVTQSPTHLIKTRGQQVTLRCSSQSGHNTVSWYQQALGQGPQFIFQYYREEENGRGNFPPRFSGLQFPNYSSELNVNALELDDSALYLCASSGGFGTKRPGELFFGEGSRLTVL.

This chain links TRBV28 with TRBJ1-5; D might be TRBD1 (6 bases). The CDR3 loop spans 13 amino acids. Germline V gives CDR1 MDHEN, CDR2 SYDVKM. V lost 4 bases and J 6 bases, leaving 10 bases between the germline ends. DNA for the CDR3: TGTGCCAGCAGTTACAGGGTAGGTCAGCCCCAGCATTTT. It yields the protein CASSYRVGQPQHF.

The chain recombines TRBV29-1 with TRBJ2-1; a weak D match, TRBD1 (8 bases). Trimming cost V 6 bases and J 2 bases, with 14 bases left between them. Germline V gene lookup returns CDR1 SQVTM and CDR2 ANQGSEA. This CDR3 is built from 14 residues. CDR3 sequence reads: CSVNRGGAYNEQFF. In DNA, the CDR3 is TGCAGCGTGAACAGGGGGGGCGCCTACAATGAGCAGTTCTTC.

The chain joins TRBV16 to TRBJ1-4; D remains ambiguous. Trimming left V 2 bases short and J 8 bases short, with 12 bases between. The CDR3 is 14 amino acids. From germline, CDR1 is KGHSY and CDR2 FQNENV. As DNA, the CDR3 is TGTGCCAGCAGCCAACTCGAGAGAAGAGAAAAACTGTTTTTT. Its translation is CASSQLERREKLFF.

V gene TRBV5-4 combines with J gene TRBJ2-5; D uncertain. The CDR3 length is 15 residues. CDR1 is SGHNT and CDR2 is YYREEE in the germline V gene (reference sequence). V was clipped by 0 bases and J by 5 bases, with 14 bases between them. CDR3 nucleotides: TGTGCCAGCAGCTTGGGCGGATCGGCCGGGGAGACCCAGTACTTC. This translates into CASSLGGSAGETQYF. The complete variable domain, with remaining parts taken from reference TRBV5-4 and TRBJ2-5, reads ETGVTQSPTHLIKTRGQQVTLRCSSQSGHNTVSWYQQALGQGPQFIFQYYREEENGRGNFPPRFSGLQFPNYSSELNVNALELDDSALYLCASSLGGSAGETQYFGPGTRLLVL.

This chain links TRBV7-8 with TRBJ2-1; D remains ambiguous. The V end was cut by 5 bases, the J end by 4 bases, with 18 bases between. Germline lookup yields CDR1 SGHVS and CDR2 FQNEAQ. The CDR3 totals 16 residues. The CDR3 DNA sequence: TGTGCCAGCAGCAAAGAGTTCTCCCCTTTTTACAATGAGCAGTTCTTC. Its protein product is CASSKEFSPFYNEQFF.

The gene calls are TRBV7-8 and TRBJ2-2, with D hard to call. Trimming stripped 1 base from V and 2 bases from J, with 8 bases between. The CDR3 has 15 residues. Germline CDR1 and CDR2: SGHVS and FQNEAQ. The CDR3: CASSLVAYNTGELFF. For the CDR3, the DNA is TGTGCCAGCAGCTTAGTGGCATACAACACCGGGGAGCTGTTTTTT.

The V gene is TRBV18, the J gene TRBJ1-2; 7 bases line up with TRBD1. The CDR3 sequence is 15 residues long. From germline, CDR1 is KGHSH and CDR2 LQKENI. J was trimmed by 3 bases and V by 4 bases; bases with no gene match: 8. DNA of the CDR3: TGTGCCAGCTCACGGACACAGGGGTTAGACTATGGCTACACCTTC. Translated: CASSRTQGLDYGYTF.

The chain links TRBV7-3 to TRBJ2-6; D is ambiguous. Deletions cut 5 bases from V and 0 bases from J, with 17 bases between. Germline values: CDR1 SGHTA, CDR2 FQGTGA. The CDR3 runs 18 residues. The CDR3 coding sequence is TGTGCCAGCAGCCCAAGGGTTTTAGCTTCCTCTGGGGCCAACGTCCTGACTTTC. This codes for CASSPRVLASSGANVLTF.

The chain has TRBV2 and TRBJ1-1; D may be TRBD1 (6 bases). V dropped 6 bases and J dropped 5 bases, with 19 bases sitting between them. The CDR3 is made up of 15 amino acids. Looked up from germline, CDR1 is SNHLY and CDR2 is FYNNEI. CDR3 DNA sequence: TGTGCCAGCAGAAATTGGGGCCGGCAGGGGACTGAAGCTTTCTTT. The encoded protein is CASRNWGRQGTEAFF.

The chain links TRBV6-5 to TRBJ1-1; possibly TRBD1 for D (6 bases). The germline V gene encodes CDR1 MNHEY and CDR2 SVGAGI. V was shortened by 6 bases and J by 0 bases, with 14 bases between the two germline ends. The CDR3 has 15 residues. Written as DNA, the CDR3 is TGTGCCAGCAGCCCGGGGGGCGGGATGAACACTGAAGCTTTCTTT. It is translated as CASSPGGGMNTEAFF.

The genes are TRBV29-1 and TRBJ1-1; D ambiguous. Germline V gives CDR1 SQVTM, CDR2 ANQGSEA. V lost 4 bases to trimming and J lost 1 base, with 10 bases between them. The CDR3 sequence is 13 residues long. The CDR3 coding sequence is TGCAGCGTTGCGGGGTCCAAGAACACTGAAGCTTTCTTT. Encoded protein: CSVAGSKNTEAFF.

The rearrangement uses TRBV11-2 and TRBJ2-3, with D possibly being TRBD1 or TRBD2 (5 bases each). Germline V gene sequence: CDR1 SGHAT, CDR2 FQNNGV. The CDR3 totals 16 residues. Trimming left V 5 bases short and J 1 base short, with 16 bases between. CDR3 region: CASSPTGQLGTDTQYF. In nucleotides, the CDR3 is TGTGCCAGCAGCCCGACGGGGCAGCTGGGCACAGATACGCAGTATTTT.

The rearrangement joins TRBV7-8 to TRBJ2-5; 9 nucleotides line up with TRBD2. V shed 1 base, J shed 4 bases, and the junction held 7 bases outside the gene matches. The CDR3 is 16 residues long. Germline V gene data show CDR1 as SGHVS and CDR2 as FQNEAQ. The CDR3 DNA is TGTGCCAGCAGCTTAGTTAGGACTAGCGCGATAGAGACCCAGTACTTC. Amino acid sequence: CASSLVRTSAIETQYF.

This sequence joins TRBV7-9 and TRBJ1-1, with 9 nucleotides matching TRBD1. Germline V CDR1 and CDR2: SEHNR, FQNEAQ (reference sequence). V was clipped by 4 bases and J by 4 bases; unmatched bases: 1. The CDR3 loop spans 13 amino acids. CDR3 sequence (DNA): TGTGCCAGCAGCTCACAGGGGGCCACTGAAGCTTTCTTT. Protein: CASSSQGATEAFF.

The chain has TRBV6-1 and TRBJ2-1; the match to TRBD1 covers 8 bases. The trim removed 5 bases at V and 10 bases at J, leaving 13 bases unmatched. CDR3 length: 15 residues. The germline gives CDR1 MNHNS, CDR2 SASEGT. The CDR3, as DNA: TGTGCCAGCAGTAGGACAGGGTCGCTAACCTCCGAGCAGTTCTTC. Its protein product is CASSRTGSLTSEQFF.